This is a list of T cell receptor beta chains from one sample in a study of T cell responses to AZD1222 COVID-19 vaccine. TCRdb's table, derived via immunoSEQ multiplex PCR, lists solely in-frame clones and lacks some. The table includes about 180,000 clones, about 93% detected once. Here the sequenced sample was peripheral blood, taken 28 days after the second dose of the MenACWY control vaccine. These receptors were obtained from an adult who received the MenACWY meningococcal vaccine as a control. CDR3s include the opening cysteine and the closing phenylalanine or tryptophan. A D gene is named only where the DNA matches it firmly. Some rows mark clone size as missing; the rest say once, few, many or name a class of expanded clone.

clone size: -
D gene: -
J gene: TRBJ1-2
V gene: TRBV19
CDR3 protein: CASREGQTRGYTF
CDR3 DNA: TGTGCCAGTAGGGAGGGGCAGACTAGGGGCTACACCTTC

clone size: few
D gene: TRBD1
J gene: TRBJ1-2
V gene: TRBV10-3
CDR3 protein: CAISAPGQGNYGYTF
CDR3 DNA: TGTGCCATCAGTGCCCCGGGACAGGGGAACTATGGCTACACCTTC

clone size: -
D gene: -
J gene: TRBJ2-1
V gene: TRBV10-3
CDR3 protein: CAIGTEFYNEQFF
CDR3 DNA: TGTGCCATTGGGACTGAATTCTACAATGAGCAGTTCTTC

clone size: -
D gene: -
J gene: TRBJ1-2
V gene: TRBV5-6
CDR3 protein: CASSLSPTQAYGYTF
CDR3 DNA: TGTGCCAGCAGCTTAAGTCCAACCCAAGCCTATGGCTACACCTTC

clone size: -
D gene: TRBD1
J gene: TRBJ2-2
V gene: TRBV24-1
CDR3 protein: CATGEGQRDTGELFF
CDR3 DNA: TGTGCCACCGGCGAGGGACAGCGAGACACCGGGGAGCTGTTTTTT

clone size: -
D gene: -
J gene: TRBJ2-7
V gene: TRBV10-3
CDR3 protein: CAISEEISYEQYF
CDR3 DNA: TGTGCCATCAGTGAGGAAATCTCCTACGAGCAGTACTTC

clone size: once
D gene: TRBD2
J gene: TRBJ2-2
V gene: TRBV5-4
CDR3 protein: CASSAGGGELFF
CDR3 DNA: TGTGCCAGCAGCGCGGGGGGCGGGGAGCTGTTTTTT

clone size: -
D gene: TRBD1
J gene: TRBJ1-2
V gene: TRBV30
CDR3 protein: CALTRDRPNYGYTF
CDR3 DNA: TGTGCCCTGACCCGGGACAGGCCTAACTATGGCTACACCTTC

clone size: -
D gene: -
J gene: TRBJ1-5
V gene: TRBV6-1
CDR3 protein: CASSDQGRQPQHF
CDR3 DNA: TGTGCCAGCAGTGATCAGGGGAGACAGCCCCAGCATTTT

clone size: -
D gene: -
J gene: TRBJ2-2
V gene: TRBV3-1/TRBV3-2
CDR3 protein: CASSQTNTGELFF
CDR3 DNA: TGTGCCAGCAGCCAAACGAACACCGGGGAGCTGTTTTTT

clone size: -
D gene: -
J gene: TRBJ1-6
V gene: TRBV6-1
CDR3 protein: CASSESLPTYSPLHF
CDR3 DNA: TGTGCCAGCAGTGAATCCCTACCAACATACTCACCCCTCCACTTT

clone size: -
D gene: -
J gene: TRBJ1-4
V gene: TRBV7-9
CDR3 protein: CASSPPDNAEKLFF
CDR3 DNA: TGTGCCAGCAGCCCCCCGGATAATGCTGAAAAACTGTTTTTT

clone size: -
D gene: TRBD1
J gene: TRBJ1-2
V gene: TRBV5-6
CDR3 protein: CASSFDRDASSNYGYTF
CDR3 DNA: TGTGCCAGCAGCTTCGACAGGGACGCCTCTTCTAACTATGGCTACACCTTC

clone size: -
D gene: -
J gene: TRBJ1-6
V gene: TRBV5-4
CDR3 protein: CASKYRENSPLHF
CDR3 DNA: TGTGCCAGCAAGTACAGGGAAAATTCACCCCTCCACTTT